This TCR beta chain was retrieved from a study of regulatory T cells in long-lasting Graves disease (dated by TCRdb to the early 2020s). With regard to the full study: In the newly diagnosed Graves' disease group, patients had been taking antithyroid drugs for less than 3 months. This study used TCR sequencing and RNA sequencing of peripheral blood to compare persistent Graves' disease patients against newly diagnosed Graves' disease patients. The study took place in China and was registered as a clinical trial. A total of 33 samples underwent TCR sequencing, from roughly 13 patients with persistent Graves' disease and 20 or so patients with newly diagnosed Graves' disease. Findings and caveats that apply to the study as a whole: Persistent patients shared more public clonotypes among themselves (roughly 2,700) than newly diagnosed patients did (about 1,000). Only the TCR beta chain was sequenced and analyzed. The authors acknowledged the small sample size as a limitation that may reduce accuracy. TRBV28, TRBJ1-2 and TRBJ2-5 were preferentially used in persistent disease, while TRBV20-1 and TRBJ2-1 were favored in newly diagnosed disease. Only peripheral blood was studied, because thyroid tissue, the primary lesion, was inaccessible. Compared with newly diagnosed patients, patients with persistent Graves' disease had lower TCR Shannon entropy and fewer highly expanded clones, which suggests clonal expansion.

Unmatched junction bases come to 9, with V trimmed by 7 bases and J by 2 bases. From the cysteine up to the phenylalanine, the CDR3 has a length of 17 residues. Solely the CDR3 DNA is kept, with 51 bases framed from the first base. For CDR1 and CDR2, the germline V gene lists MDHEN and SYDVKM. Regarding this clonotype: No cognate antigen has been identified for it. No much larger clonotype is one base removed from it; base qualities were not supplied.

The library was obtained by multiplex PCR. TCRdb lists the instrument as Illumina HiSeq 4000. To build TCR beta libraries, CDR3 regions were amplified by Arm-PCR using iRepertoire HTBI primers. Gel purification was performed on PCR products prior to sequencing. The authors' pipeline ran thus. Gene usage analysis of CDR3 amino acid clonotypes used the 55 to 80 TRBV and 14 TRBJ segments found across samples. COPE and FqMerger were used to merge the filtered high-quality paired reads into contigs. BLAST was used to align contigs to the IMGT TRBV, TRBD and TRBJ reference genes, and CDR3 was defined following IMGT. Clonotypes above 0.1% frequency were classified as highly expanded clones. Repertoire diversity was measured by Shannon entropy, and V-J evenness by the Gini coefficient. A clonotype was considered public if more than one individual shared it. The public reads were reanalyzed by TCRdb: fastp trimming at Q25, MiXCR alignment, in-frame beta chains only. One record per CDR3 amino acid sequence lists the most common genes and DNA. The V and J calls, along with clone size, are taken from TCRdb and not from the paper's own processing. Recorded for this sample are 350,000 to 450,000 distinct CDR3 sequences; approximately 12% of them occurred a single time. In total, the top ten clones hold 15% to 20% of the sample.

The time point label on this specimen signifies: newly diagnosed GD, antithyroid drugs for less than 3 months. For both TCR sequencing and RNA sequencing, RNA was extracted from PBMCs in TRIzol. The diagnosis of Graves' disease was made according to American Thyroid Association guidelines. The patients came from an endocrinology department in Xi'an, China. From each patient, 7.5 to 9.5 milliliters of peripheral blood was collected into an EDTA anticoagulant tube. PBMCs were isolated by Ficoll Paque Plus density gradient separation without further T cell sorting. An Agilent 2100 Bioanalyzer and agarose gel were used to check RNA quality, and a NanoDrop 2000 was used to measure RNA concentration. These same records also appear under a second study, on T cells in Graves' hyperthyroidism and ophthalmopathy. Per that second paper: Stable Graves' hyperthyroidism was defined as no progression to ophthalmopathy during 18 months of follow-up. Hyperthyroidism patients were aged 18 to 65 years and newly diagnosed, with disease duration of less than 2 months. Any patient with an uncontrolled infection, another autoimmune disease, pregnancy or lactation was excluded. Clinical symptoms, serum thyroxine and TRAb, thyroid ultrasound, and orbital computed tomography formed the basis for the diagnoses. The TCR CDR3 was subjected to a first round of RT-PCR using the HTBI primer set and the Qiagen OneStep RT-PCR kit. Most expanded thyroid clonotypes (frequency above 0.001) were also found in blood, which suggests that blood repertoires may mirror thyroid immune responses. Ophthalmopathy was separated from stable hyperthyroidism by a 13 V-J signature model, with approximately 89% sensitivity and around 81% specificity obtained in cross-validation and 80%/75% obtained in testing. In validation, the model predicted progression to ophthalmopathy with just under 71% sensitivity and around 72% specificity, a median of around 6.6 months before onset. To identify TCR V-J signatures that set the groups apart, the researchers used a discovery cohort of approximately 98 patients, made up of 40 to 45 with Graves' ophthalmopathy and 55 to 65 with stable Graves' hyperthyroidism. An independent validation cohort of fewer than 20 hyperthyroidism patients and approximately 17 patients who later progressed to ophthalmopathy tested prospective prediction of ophthalmopathy. The 100 or so discovery patients were divided at random into training and test sets in a 7:3 ratio. The study also compared thyroid tissue and blood T-cell repertoires from over 5 Graves' hyperthyroidism patients. Once sampling was done, hyperthyroidism patients were given methimazole at a starting dose of 30 mg daily, whereas ophthalmopathy patients were given high-dose intravenous methylprednisolone. A second multiplex PCR round built the libraries, followed by size selection and purification. Libraries were sequenced paired-end with 100 bp reads on an Illumina HiSeq2000. SOAPnuke was used to process the raw data, with reads discarded if the reads contained adapters or uncalled bases, had a mean Phred below 15, or lacked an exact constant-primer or identifier match. High-quality paired reads were merged with COPE v1.2.5, and unique nucleotide sequences were defined as clonotypes. MiTCR v1.1 was used to align clonotypes to the IMGT TRBV, TRBD and TRBJ reference segments. The analysis was restricted to V-J combinations with a frequency above 0.0001, which together covered roughly 99% of the repertoires. The TCS score was defined as the ratio of F50 (clonal expansion) to E x V (chaos), calculated using BLOSUM62-based TCRdist between CDR3 peptides within each V-J. Welch's t-statistics and random forest reduced roughly 530 V-J features to 13, which were used in a naive Bayes classifier (R e1071). Sample size was not statistically predetermined, and blinding of investigators to group allocation was not performed. The paper reports TCR Vbeta CDR3 sequencing of some 140 peripheral blood samples: approximately 41 ophthalmopathy, about 75 hyperthyroidism and about 17 progressor patients.

The V and J segments used are TRBV28 and TRBJ1-6, with 9 bases in between that match TRBD1. This sample comprised peripheral blood mononuclear cells (PBMCs), obtained at new diagnosis, from a patient treated with antithyroid drugs. This clonotype originated in a woman in her late teens or twenties with Graves disease. Donor details come from another sample of the same person, matched by shared clones. The sequenced DNA is TGTGCCAGCAAGGGGGACAGGGCCCTTCCCTATAATTCACCCCTCCACTTT. This is translated as CASKGDRALPYNSPLHF.